Listed below are T cell receptor beta chains from one sample, sequenced in a study of molecular identifiers for immune sequencing clone quantification. TCRdb re-analysed the PCR reads in MiXCR, keeping a single row per CDR3 protein. Of about 640,000 distinct CDR3 sequences detected, just under 20% appear once; the ten largest clones hold around 0.86%. Sample: naive CD8+ T cells from blood, with Jurkat cell RNA spiked in. All receptors derive from a human donor in good health. Some libraries in this study had Jurkat cell RNA spiked in. Both conserved end residues are part of each CDR3. A D gene is named only where the DNA matches it firmly. Only part of the rows carry a size: once, few, many, or a class if the clone is expanded.

J gene | V gene | D gene | clone size | CDR3 protein | CDR3 DNA
TRBJ2-7 | TRBV5-6 | - | few | CASSRGQLSSYEQYF | TGTGCCAGCAGCCGGGGACAACTGAGCTCCTACGAGCAGTACTTC
TRBJ1-2 | TRBV4-3 | - | many | CASSQGHSGYTF | TGCGCCAGCAGCCAAGGACACTCTGGCTACACCTTC
TRBJ2-7 | TRBV6-5 | TRBD2 | - | CASSYSGLAGSQQYF | TGTGCCAGCAGTTACTCGGGACTAGCGGGATCCCAGCAGTACTTC
TRBJ2-7 | TRBV4-1 | TRBD1 | few | CASSQVQGDYEQYF | TGCGCCAGCAGCCAAGTGCAGGGGGACTACGAGCAGTACTTC
TRBJ1-5 | TRBV5-1 | - | - | CARRLTGRNQPQHF | TGCGCCCGCCGCTTGACTGGCCGTAATCAGCCCCAGCATTTT
TRBJ2-1 | TRBV25-1 | - | - | CASSIAAGYYNEQFF | TGTGCCAGCAGTATTGCCGCAGGATACTACAATGAGCAGTTCTTC
TRBJ1-5 | TRBV6-2/TRBV6-3 | - | many | CASSPLSGDQHF | TGTGCCAGCAGCCCCCTTTCTGGGGACCAGCATTTT
TRBJ1-2 | TRBV7-9 | TRBD1 | many | CASSVDRGAHYGYTF | TGTGCCAGCAGCGTAGACAGGGGGGCCCACTATGGCTACACCTTC
TRBJ2-1 | TRBV12-5 | TRBD2 | many | CASGLISGGDYNEQFF | TGTGCTAGTGGTCTAATTAGCGGGGGAGACTACAATGAGCAGTTCTTC
TRBJ1-3 | TRBV20-1 | - | many | CSARVYGRNTIYF | TGCAGTGCTAGAGTTTATGGAAGGAACACCATATATTTT
TRBJ2-7 | TRBV20-1 | TRBD1 | - | CSARFPQGAIEQYF | TGCAGTGCTAGATTTCCGCAGGGGGCGATCGAGCAGTACTTC
TRBJ2-2 | TRBV5-6 | - | many | CASSFTQNTGELFF | TGTGCCAGCAGCTTTACCCAGAACACCGGGGAGCTGTTTTTT
TRBJ2-3 | TRBV9 | TRBD2 | many | CASSDSGSVADTQYF | TGTGCCAGCAGCGACAGCGGGAGTGTCGCAGATACGCAGTATTTT
TRBJ2-5 | TRBV20-1 | - | many | CSARERDQYF | TGCAGTGCTAGGGAACGGGACCAGTACTTC
TRBJ2-7 | TRBV2 | - | - | CASSEVRTAAYEQYF | TGTGCCAGCAGTGAAGTAAGGACAGCAGCCTACGAGCAGTACTTC
TRBJ2-7 | TRBV14 | - | many | CASSQGERYEQYF | TGTGCCAGCAGCCAAGGAGAGCGCTACGAGCAGTACTTC
TRBJ2-1 | TRBV30 | - | - | CAWSRRGRGLDEQFF | TGTGCCTGGAGCCGACGGGGGCGAGGATTGGATGAGCAGTTCTTC
TRBJ2-3 | TRBV4-1 | TRBD2 | few | CASSPVERESGDRRAQYF | TGCGCCAGCAGTCCCGTCGAGCGGGAGAGCGGAGATAGAAGGGCGCAGTATTTT
TRBJ1-1 | TRBV10-3 | TRBD1 | many | CAISDPTGRNTEAFF | TGTGCCATCAGTGACCCGACAGGGAGGAACACTGAAGCTTTCTTT
TRBJ1-6 | TRBV4-3 | - | many | CASSQDGPRSYNSPLHF | TGCGCCAGCAGCCAAGATGGACCAAGGTCTTATAATTCACCCCTCCACTTT
TRBJ1-5 | TRBV7-9 | - | many | CASSLVVTGGAGQPQHF | TGTGCCAGCAGCTTAGTAGTTACTGGGGGGGCTGGTCAGCCCCAGCATTTT
TRBJ2-7 | TRBV4-1 | TRBD1 | many | CASSQEDQGAVEQYF | TGCGCCAGCAGCCAAGAAGATCAGGGGGCTGTCGAGCAGTACTTC
TRBJ1-4 | TRBV6-5 | TRBD1 | many | CASSQDRTSEKLFF | TGTGCCAGCAGCCAGGACAGGACGAGCGAAAAACTGTTTTTT
TRBJ2-7 | TRBV6-1 | TRBD1 | few | CASSEGTGGPYEQYF | TGTGCCAGCAGTGAAGGGACAGGGGGTCCCTACGAGCAGTACTTC
TRBJ2-3 | TRBV19 | TRBD2 | many | CASSISSVPAGVADTQYF | TGTGCCAGTAGTATATCTAGTGTACCAGCGGGAGTGGCAGATACGCAGTATTTT
TRBJ2-2 | TRBV10-3 | - | many | CAIAGQSNTGELFF | TGTGCCATCGCCGGTCAATCGAACACCGGGGAGCTGTTTTTT
TRBJ2-3 | TRBV25-1 | TRBD1 | - | CASSDYLRGPENTDTQYF | TGTGCCAGCAGTGACTATCTTAGGGGGCCGGAGAACACAGATACGCAGTATTTT
TRBJ2-2 | TRBV5-1 | - | - | CASSALGGELFF | TGCGCCAGCAGCGCGTTAGGCGGGGAGCTGTTTTTT
TRBJ1-2 | TRBV12-3/TRBV12-4 | - | many | CASSTRLEENYGYTF | TGTGCCAGCAGTACTAGACTAGAGGAAAACTATGGCTACACCTTC
TRBJ2-1 | TRBV27 | TRBD2 | many | CASSLTRGGRNEQFF | TGTGCCAGCAGTTTAACGCGGGGGGGCCGCAATGAGCAGTTCTTC
TRBJ1-1 | TRBV9 | TRBD1 | - | CASSVLADRGNTEAFF | TGTGCCAGCAGCGTTTTGGCGGACAGGGGTAACACTGAAGCTTTCTTT
TRBJ2-7 | TRBV4-3 | - | many | CASSQLGSGPGVYEQYF | TGCGCCAGCAGTCAACTAGGATCAGGTCCAGGGGTCTACGAGCAGTACTTC
TRBJ2-7 | TRBV28 | TRBD1 | many | CASSLTGATYEQYF | TGTGCCAGCAGTTTAACAGGGGCCACCTACGAGCAGTACTTC